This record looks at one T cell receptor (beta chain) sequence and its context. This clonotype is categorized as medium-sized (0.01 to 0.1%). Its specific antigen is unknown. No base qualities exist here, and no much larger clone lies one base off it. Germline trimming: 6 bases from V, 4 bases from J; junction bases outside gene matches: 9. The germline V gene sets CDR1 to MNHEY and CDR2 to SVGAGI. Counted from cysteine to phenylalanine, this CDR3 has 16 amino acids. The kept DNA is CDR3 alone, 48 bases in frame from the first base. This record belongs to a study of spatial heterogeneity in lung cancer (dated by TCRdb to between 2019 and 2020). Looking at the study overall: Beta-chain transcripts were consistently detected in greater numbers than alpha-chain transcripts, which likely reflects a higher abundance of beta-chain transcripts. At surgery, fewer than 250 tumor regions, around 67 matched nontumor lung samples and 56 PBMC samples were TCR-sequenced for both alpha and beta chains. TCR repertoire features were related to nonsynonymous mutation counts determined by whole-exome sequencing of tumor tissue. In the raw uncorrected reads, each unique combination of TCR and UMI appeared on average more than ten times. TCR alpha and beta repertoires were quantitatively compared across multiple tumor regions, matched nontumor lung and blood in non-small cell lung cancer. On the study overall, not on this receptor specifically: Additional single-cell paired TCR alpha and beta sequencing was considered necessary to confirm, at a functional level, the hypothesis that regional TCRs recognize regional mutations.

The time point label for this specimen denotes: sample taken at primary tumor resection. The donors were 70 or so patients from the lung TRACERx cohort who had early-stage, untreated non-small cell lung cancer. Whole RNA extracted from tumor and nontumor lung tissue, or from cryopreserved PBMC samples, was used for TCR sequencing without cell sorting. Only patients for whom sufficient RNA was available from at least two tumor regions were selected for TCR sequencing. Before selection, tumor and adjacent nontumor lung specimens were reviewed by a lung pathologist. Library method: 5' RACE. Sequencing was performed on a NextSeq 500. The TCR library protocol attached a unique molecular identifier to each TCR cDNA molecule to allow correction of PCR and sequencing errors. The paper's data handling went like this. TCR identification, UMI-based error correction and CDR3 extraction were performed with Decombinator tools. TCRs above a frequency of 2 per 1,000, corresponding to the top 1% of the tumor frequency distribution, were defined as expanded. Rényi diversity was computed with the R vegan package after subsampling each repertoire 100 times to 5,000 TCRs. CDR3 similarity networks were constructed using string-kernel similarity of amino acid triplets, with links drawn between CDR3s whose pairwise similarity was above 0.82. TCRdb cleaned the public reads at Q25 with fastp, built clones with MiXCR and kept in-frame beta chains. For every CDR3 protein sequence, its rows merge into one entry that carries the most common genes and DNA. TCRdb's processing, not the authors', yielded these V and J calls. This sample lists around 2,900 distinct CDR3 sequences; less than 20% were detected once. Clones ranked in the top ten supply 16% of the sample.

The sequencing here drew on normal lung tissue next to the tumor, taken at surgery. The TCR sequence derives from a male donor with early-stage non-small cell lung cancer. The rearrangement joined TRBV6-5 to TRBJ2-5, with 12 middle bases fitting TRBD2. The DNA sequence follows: TGTGCCAGCAGCCAGACTAGCGGGAGAGGTGGAGAGACCCAGTACTTC. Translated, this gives CASSQTSGRGGETQYF.